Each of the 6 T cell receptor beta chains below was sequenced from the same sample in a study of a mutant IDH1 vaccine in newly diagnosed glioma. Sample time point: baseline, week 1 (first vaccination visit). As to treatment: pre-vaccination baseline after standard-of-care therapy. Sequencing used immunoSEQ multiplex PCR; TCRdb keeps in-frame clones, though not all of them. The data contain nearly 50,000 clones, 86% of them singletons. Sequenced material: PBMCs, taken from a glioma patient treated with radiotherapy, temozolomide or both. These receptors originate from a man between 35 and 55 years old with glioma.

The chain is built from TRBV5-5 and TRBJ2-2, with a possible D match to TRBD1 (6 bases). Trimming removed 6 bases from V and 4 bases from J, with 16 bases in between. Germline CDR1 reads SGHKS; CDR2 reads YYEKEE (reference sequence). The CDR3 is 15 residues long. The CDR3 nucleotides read TGTGCCAGCACCTACAGGGAATTTGGCACCGGGGAGCTGTTTTTT. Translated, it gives CASTYREFGTGELFF.

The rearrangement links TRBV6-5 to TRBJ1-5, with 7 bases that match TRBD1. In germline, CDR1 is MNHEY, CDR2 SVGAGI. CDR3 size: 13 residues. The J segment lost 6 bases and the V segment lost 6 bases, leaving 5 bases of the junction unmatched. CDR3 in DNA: TGTGCCAGCAGCCGACAGGGAGGTCAGCCCCAGCATTTT. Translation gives CASSRQGGQPQHF.

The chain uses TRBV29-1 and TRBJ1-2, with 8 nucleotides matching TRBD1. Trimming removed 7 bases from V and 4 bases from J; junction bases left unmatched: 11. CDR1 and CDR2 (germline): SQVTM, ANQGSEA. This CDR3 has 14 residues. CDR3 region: CSALGAGGGYGYTF. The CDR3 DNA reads TGCAGCGCCCTAGGGGCAGGGGGCGGCTATGGCTACACCTTC.

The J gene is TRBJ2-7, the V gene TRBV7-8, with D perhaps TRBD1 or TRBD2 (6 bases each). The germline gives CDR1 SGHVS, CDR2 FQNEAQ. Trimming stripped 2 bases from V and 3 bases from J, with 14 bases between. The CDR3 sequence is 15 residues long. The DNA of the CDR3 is TGTGCCAGCAGCTTACAAGGAGGGGGGTACTACGAGCAGTACTTC. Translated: CASSLQGGGYYEQYF.

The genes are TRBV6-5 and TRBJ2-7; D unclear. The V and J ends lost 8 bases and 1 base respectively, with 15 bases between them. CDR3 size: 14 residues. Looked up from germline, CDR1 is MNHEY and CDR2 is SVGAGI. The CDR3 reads CASRRSLLSYEQYF. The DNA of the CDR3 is TGTGCCAGCCGTCGGAGTTTATTGTCCTACGAGCAGTACTTC.

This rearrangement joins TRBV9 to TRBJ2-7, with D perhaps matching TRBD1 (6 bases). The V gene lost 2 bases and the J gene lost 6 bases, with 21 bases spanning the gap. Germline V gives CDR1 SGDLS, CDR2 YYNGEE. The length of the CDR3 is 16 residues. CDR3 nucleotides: TGTGCCAGCAGCGTCAGACCCTCACAGGGCTCGGGCGAGCAGTACTTC. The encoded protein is CASSVRPSQGSGEQYF.